This T cell receptor (beta chain) was obtained from a study of identical twins (dated by TCRdb to 2016 to 2017). About the study as a whole: To test whether fetal clonotypes persist, the study used deep sequencing on TCR alpha and beta repertoires from monozygotic twins, unrelated adults of various ages, and cord blood. Replicate twin experiments were performed at different times using different library preparation protocols to rule out contamination. Study-wide findings and limitations: In monozygotic twins, recombination models systematically underestimated out-of-frame TCR alpha sharing, but the models matched the sharing seen between unrelated individuals. Invariant T cells such as MAIT and iNKT could partly confound zero-insertion analyses, though diverse VJ usage argued against this for most clonotypes. Compared with coincidental sharing between unrelated individuals, out-of-frame TCR alpha sequences shared between twins showed an excess of sequences with low generation probability. In beta out-of-frame sequences, excess twin sharing was weaker, because having fewer shared sequences lowered the signal-to-noise ratio. Because the same donors could not be followed over many years, the conclusions relied on cross-sectional statistical analysis. Abundant cord blood beta clonotypes had fewer insertions, young adult naive repertoires showed a similar but weaker trend, and memory repertoires showed no such trend.

Remarks on this clonotype: What this receptor recognizes is not known. No base quality information exists; no much larger clone differs at one position.

Trimming removed 5 bases from V and 2 bases from J; the gene matches leave 4 bases unexplained. The CDR3 contains 13 residues, cysteine and phenylalanine counted. The read is trimmed to its CDR3 DNA, 39 bases read in frame from base 1. Sequences DFQATT (CDR1) and SNEGSKA (CDR2) are obtained from the germline V gene (reference sequence). Only healthy Caucasian donors were included. Library generation was performed with 5' RACE. The listed sequencing device is Illumina HiSeq 2000. Template switching added a universal primer binding site, and the final cDNA carried a unique molecular identifier that allowed TCR cDNA molecules to be counted accurately. First-strand cDNA for TCR alpha and beta chains was synthesized from specific primers in the conserved constant-segment region. To control for contamination, each cDNA library was double barcoded with a SMART-Mk sample barcode plus Illumina barcodes. TruSeq adapter sequences and Illumina sample barcodes were added in two successive PCR steps. The Illumina HiSeq platform was used with custom primers to sequence TCR alpha and beta cDNA libraries. In the source study's methods: MiGEC was used to process raw reads and extract unique molecular identifiers, and MiXCR was used to find CDR3 positions. Recombination models were inferred per individual with the repgenHMM and IGoR tools using an EM algorithm. The analysis of shared clonotypes was done with the tcR package in R, with sharing normalized by the product of cloneset sizes. To study raw recombination without the effects of thymic and clonal selection, out-of-frame nonproductive sequences were analyzed. Using fastp trimming at Q25 and MiXCR clonotype assembly, TCRdb reanalyzed the public sequencing data and kept in-frame beta chains. A single entry per CDR3 protein holds the most common genes and DNA from its merged rows. The V and J calls reflect TCRdb's pipeline rather than the authors' work. The sample data list roughly 1.6 million distinct CDR3 sequences, and roughly a third of these were observed just once. Around 0.3% of the sample lies in the top ten.

The sequencing sample was made of cord blood. The origin of this receptor is a newborn girl in good health. The chain is encoded by TRBV20-1 joined to TRBJ2-7, with 9 bases matching TRBD2. The DNA sequence reads TGCAGTGCTTCTCTAGCGGGAACCTACGAGCAGTACTTC. It encodes CSASLAGTYEQYF.